This T cell receptor (beta chain) was obtained from a study of cytomegalovirus exposure and HLA in healthy donors. Turning to the study itself: Earlier findings included nearly 120 million unique TCR beta sequences obtained from about 180 million T cells. Findings and limits, study-wide: The productive fraction for most TCR beta V segments was about 87% or about 30% in an earlier analysis. Researchers left out some V segments, among them TRBV6-2 and TRBV6-3, as indistinguishable.

Concerning this clone: Its antigen is as yet unknown. Compared with germline, one end of the junction differs, possibly owing to a read error.

It was with 60 Vbeta and 13 Jbeta primers that the PCR ran. Assay: immunoSEQ multiplex PCR; the TCRdb copy retains only in-frame clones and omits some. Here the sample spans roughly 96,000 clones, roughly 74% being singletons. Germline lookup yields CDR1 MDHEN and CDR2 SYDVKM. The CDR3 runs 12 residues. The V and J genes are TRBV28 and TRBJ2-7; a weak D match, TRBD2 (5 bases). This TCR came from a woman aged 70-85 years in good health and CMV-seropositive. The sequencing sample was made of PBMCs. CDR3 sequence reads: CASSGGGRQASF. In nucleotides, the CDR3 is TGTGCCAGCAGTGGTGGAGGCCGGCAAGCAAGCTTC.